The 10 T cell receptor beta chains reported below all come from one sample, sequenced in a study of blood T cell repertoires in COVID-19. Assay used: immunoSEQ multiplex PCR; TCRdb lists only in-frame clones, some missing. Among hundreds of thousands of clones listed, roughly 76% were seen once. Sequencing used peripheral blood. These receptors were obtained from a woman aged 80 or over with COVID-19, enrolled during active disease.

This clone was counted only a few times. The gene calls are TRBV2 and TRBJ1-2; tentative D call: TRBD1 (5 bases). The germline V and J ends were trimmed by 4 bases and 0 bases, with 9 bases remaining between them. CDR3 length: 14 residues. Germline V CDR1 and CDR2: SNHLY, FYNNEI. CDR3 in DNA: TGTGCCAGCAGTGGGGACTTAGCTAACTATGGCTACACCTTC. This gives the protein CASSGDLANYGYTF.

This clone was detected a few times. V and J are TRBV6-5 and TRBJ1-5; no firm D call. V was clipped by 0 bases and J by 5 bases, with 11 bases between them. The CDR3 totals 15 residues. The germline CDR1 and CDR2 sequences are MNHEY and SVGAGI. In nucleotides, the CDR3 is TGTGCCAGCAGTTACTCCGGAGAACTTCATCAGCCCCAGCATTTT. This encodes CASSYSGELHQPQHF.

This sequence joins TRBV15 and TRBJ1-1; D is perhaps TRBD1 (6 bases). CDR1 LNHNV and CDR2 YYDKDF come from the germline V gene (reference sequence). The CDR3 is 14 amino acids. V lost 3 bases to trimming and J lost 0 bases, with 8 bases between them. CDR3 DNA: TGTGCCACCAGCAGCAGGGGCGTGAACACTGAAGCTTTCTTT. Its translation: CATSSRGVNTEAFF.

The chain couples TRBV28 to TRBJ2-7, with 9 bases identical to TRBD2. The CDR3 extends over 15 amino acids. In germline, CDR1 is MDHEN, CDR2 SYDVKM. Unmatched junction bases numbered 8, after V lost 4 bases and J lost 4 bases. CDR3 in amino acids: CASSSNSGSRYEQYF. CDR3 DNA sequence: TGTGCCAGCAGTTCAAATAGCGGGAGCAGGTACGAGCAGTACTTC.

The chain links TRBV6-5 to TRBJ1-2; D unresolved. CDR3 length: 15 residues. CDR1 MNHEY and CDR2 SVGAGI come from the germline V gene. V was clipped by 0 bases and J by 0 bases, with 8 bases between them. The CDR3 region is CASSYSGVSNYGYTF. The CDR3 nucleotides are TGTGCCAGCAGTTACTCCGGGGTGTCTAACTATGGCTACACCTTC.

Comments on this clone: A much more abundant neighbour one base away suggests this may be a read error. CDR3 sequence (DNA): TGTGCCAGCAGCCCTTACGAGCAGTACTTC. Translating gives CASSPYEQYF. The chain has TRBV7-9 and TRBJ2-7; D gene ambiguous. The V and J ends lost 5 bases and 4 bases respectively, with 3 bases between them. CDR3 length: 10 amino acids. CDR1 is SEHNR and CDR2 is FQNEAQ in the germline V gene (reference sequence).

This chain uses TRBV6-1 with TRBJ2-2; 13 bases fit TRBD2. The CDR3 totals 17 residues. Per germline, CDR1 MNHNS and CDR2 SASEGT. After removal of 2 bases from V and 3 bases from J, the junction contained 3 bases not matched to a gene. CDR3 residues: CASSERLAGGDTGELFF. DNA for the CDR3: TGTGCCAGCAGTGAAAGACTAGCGGGAGGAGACACCGGGGAGCTGTTTTTT.

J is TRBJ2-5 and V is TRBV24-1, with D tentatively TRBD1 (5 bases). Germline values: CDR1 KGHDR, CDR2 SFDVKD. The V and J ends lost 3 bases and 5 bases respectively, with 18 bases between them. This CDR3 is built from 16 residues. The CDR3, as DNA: TGTGCCACCAGTGATCCCCAGGGTGGGGTCGGTGAGACCCAGTACTTC. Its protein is CATSDPQGGVGETQYF.

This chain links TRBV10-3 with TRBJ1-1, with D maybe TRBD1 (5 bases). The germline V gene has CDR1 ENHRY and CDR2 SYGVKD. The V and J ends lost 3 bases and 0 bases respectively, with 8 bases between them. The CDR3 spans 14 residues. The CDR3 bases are TGTGCCATCAGTGAAGGGGCTTTGAACACTGAAGCTTTCTTT. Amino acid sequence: CAISEGALNTEAFF.

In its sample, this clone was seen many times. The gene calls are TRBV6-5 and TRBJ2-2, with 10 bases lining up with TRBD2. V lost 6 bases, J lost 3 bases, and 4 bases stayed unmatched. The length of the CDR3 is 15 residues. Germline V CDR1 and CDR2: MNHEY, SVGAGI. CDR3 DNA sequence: TGTGCCAGCAGAAGTAGCGGGAGGTACACCGGGGAGCTGTTTTTT. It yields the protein CASRSSGRYTGELFF.